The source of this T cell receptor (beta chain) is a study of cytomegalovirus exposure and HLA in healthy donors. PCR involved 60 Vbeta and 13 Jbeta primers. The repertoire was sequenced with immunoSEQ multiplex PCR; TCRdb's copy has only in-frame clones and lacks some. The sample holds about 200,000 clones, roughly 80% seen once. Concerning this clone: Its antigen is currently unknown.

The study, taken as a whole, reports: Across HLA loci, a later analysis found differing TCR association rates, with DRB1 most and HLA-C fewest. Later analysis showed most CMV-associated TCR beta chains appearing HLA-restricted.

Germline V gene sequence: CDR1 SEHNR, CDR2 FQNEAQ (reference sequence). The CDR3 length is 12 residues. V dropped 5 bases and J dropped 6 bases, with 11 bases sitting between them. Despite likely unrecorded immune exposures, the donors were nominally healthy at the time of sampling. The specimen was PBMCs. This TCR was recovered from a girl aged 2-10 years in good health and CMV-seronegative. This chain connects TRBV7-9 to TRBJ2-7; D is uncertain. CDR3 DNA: TGTGCCAGCAGCCCGCGAGCCCGCGAGCAGTACTTC. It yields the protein CASSPRAREQYF.